The present T cell receptor (beta chain) was sequenced within a study of T cells in tumors after PD-1 blockade. Across the whole study: Some patients also took daily vismodegib 150 mg during anti-PD-1 treatment.

Clones were sequenced by immunoSEQ multiplex PCR, and TCRdb holds only the in-frame ones, with some missing. The repertoire has about 14,000 clones, roughly 85% of them found once; the top ten carry just under 25%. V trimming: 3 bases; J trimming: 2 bases; junction bases outside the gene matches: 8. Looked up from germline, CDR1 is GTSNPN and CDR2 is SVGIG (reference sequence). The length of the CDR3 is 17 residues. The receptor was derived from a human donor with basal cell carcinoma. Here the sequenced sample was PBMCs, taken after anti-PD-1 treatment. The chain joins TRBV30 to TRBJ2-6, with 9 bases aligning to TRBD1. The CDR3 loop reads CAWSPWRTGAGANVLTF. As DNA, the CDR3 is TGTGCCTGGAGCCCGTGGCGGACAGGGGCTGGGGCCAACGTCCTGACTTTC.